What follows are 22 T cell receptor beta chains derived from one specimen sequenced in a study of shared clonotypes between healthy human individuals (TCRdb year 2020). CD8 naive samples were obtained by positive selection for CCR7 among CD45RO-negative cells, yielding a CD45RA+CCR7+ population from which TemRA cells were excluded. The method was the immunoSEQ multiplex PCR assay. TCRdb obtained this table from immuneACCESS and retained in-frame rearrangements with V and J assigned. These tables miss some clones; where compared with another copy, unresolved V genes account for less than half of the shortfall, and the remainder is unexplained. For this sample the table gives 800,000 to 950,000 clones, of which around 96% were detected only once. The top ten hold around 0.25% of the sample. Sequencing was performed on naive CD8+ T cells sorted from blood. This specimen's cell subset or site label, per the study, means: CD45RA+CCR7+. These TCRs come from a young man in good health.

The genes are TRBV4-1 and TRBJ2-7, with D perhaps TRBD2 (6 bases). The CDR3 is 18 residues long. Germline CDR1 MGHRA, CDR2 YSYEKL. Trimming stripped 1 base from V and 0 bases from J, with 19 bases between. Here the CDR3 DNA reads TGCGCCAGCAGCCAAGGCTTCGAGGCGGGAAGGAGCTCCTACGAGCAGTACTTC. Translating it yields CASSQGFEAGRSSYEQYF.

The rearrangement joins TRBV27 to TRBJ1-2; D possibly corresponds to TRBD1 (6 bases). The V end lost 0 bases, the J end lost 5 bases, and 10 bases lay between the germline ends. The CDR3 consists of 14 residues. CDR1 is MNHEY, CDR2 SMNVEV, per germline (reference sequence). The CDR3 is CASSLSRGRYGYTF. The DNA for the CDR3 is TGTGCCAGCAGTTTATCTCGGGGGCGTTATGGCTACACCTTC.

The gene calls are TRBV27 and TRBJ2-1; possibly TRBD2 for D (5 bases). The CDR3 has 14 amino acids. Trimming stripped 2 bases from V and 7 bases from J, with 12 bases between. Germline lookup yields CDR1 MNHEY and CDR2 SMNVEV (reference sequence). CDR3 DNA: TGTGCCAGCAGTTTACCGGGGAGTTGGAATGAGCAGTTCTTC. This translates into CASSLPGSWNEQFF.

The chain has TRBV6-5 and TRBJ2-3; 10 positions match TRBD2. There are 13 residues in the CDR3. V lost 6 bases and J lost 4; bases outside the gene matches: 1. Germline lookup yields CDR1 MNHEY and CDR2 SVGAGI. CDR3 sequence (DNA): TGTGCCAGCAGGCTAGCGGGAGCAGATACGCAGTATTTT. This codes for CASRLAGADTQYF.

This rearrangement joins TRBV7-9 to TRBJ2-7; 7 bases align to TRBD2. V trimming: 5 bases; J trimming: 3 bases; junction bases outside the gene matches: 7. Germline V gene data show CDR1 as SEHNR and CDR2 as FQNEAQ (reference sequence). CDR3 length equals 14 residues. DNA for the CDR3: TGTGCCAGCAGCCCCGCTAGCGGACTCTACGAGCAGTACTTC. Amino acid sequence: CASSPASGLYEQYF. Together with reference TRBV7-9 and TRBJ2-7, the CDR3 gives the full variable domain: DTGVSQNPRHKITKRGQNVTFRCDPISEHNRLYWYRQTLGQGPEFLTYFQNEAQLEKSRLLSDRFSAERPKGSFSTLEIQRTEQGDSAMYLCASSPASGLYEQYFGPGTRLTVT.

With regard to this clone: A junction boundary mismatches the germline segment, possibly from a read error. This chain connects TRBV9 to TRBJ2-2, with 11 bases identical to TRBD1. The CDR3 consists of 16 residues. The V gene's germline CDR1 is SGDLS and CDR2 YYNGEE. CDR3 DNA: TGTGCCAGCGGCGTGAAAGGGACAGGGGGTCCCGGGGAGCTGTTTTTT. Protein sequence: CASGVKGTGGPGELFF.

The chain couples TRBV28 to TRBJ1-2; possibly TRBD1 for D (6 bases). The CDR3 length is 13 residues. V shed 3 bases and J shed 3 bases, with 8 bases lying between them. Germline CDR1 MDHEN, CDR2 SYDVKM. CDR3 coding DNA: TGTGCCAGCAGTTTTCCAGGGGACTATGGCTACACCTTC. It encodes CASSFPGDYGYTF.

The CDR3 region is CATYFRGRGSYEQYF. The CDR3 coding sequence is TGTGCCACTTACTTCAGGGGGCGCGGGTCCTACGAGCAGTACTTC. The chain joins TRBV2 to TRBJ2-7; TRBD1 matches at 8 bases. The CDR3 loop spans 15 amino acids. The V and J ends lost 10 bases and 1 base, in that order; junction bases with no gene match: 12. The germline V gene encodes CDR1 SNHLY and CDR2 FYNNEI.

This clone came up once. V usage is TRBV27 and J usage is TRBJ1-1, with 7 nucleotides matching TRBD1. The V segment lost 5 bases and the J segment 0 bases; nucleotides outside the gene matches: 9. Germline V CDR1 and CDR2: MNHEY, SMNVEV (reference sequence). The CDR3 contains 16 residues. The CDR3 here is CASSPTPTGLNTEAFF. The DNA for the CDR3 is TGTGCCAGCAGTCCAACGCCGACAGGGCTGAACACTGAAGCTTTCTTT.

This chain connects TRBV5-4 to TRBJ2-1; 10 bases line up with TRBD2. CDR3 length: 15 residues. Germline lookup yields CDR1 SGHNT and CDR2 YYREEE (reference sequence). The ends lost 4 bases at V and 4 bases at J; junction bases unmatched: 5. Here the CDR3 DNA reads TGTGCCAGCAGCCAATTAGCGGGAGGATACAATGAGCAGTTCTTC. Protein: CASSQLAGGYNEQFF.

This chain connects TRBV12-2 to TRBJ2-1; the table assigns TRBD2, which was not confirmed against the DNA. TRBV12-2 is a pseudogene segment. The CDR3 has 18 residues. The CDR3 sequence is CASRLARDRWFSYNEQFF. DNA of the CDR3: TGTGCAAGTCGCTTAGCGCGGGACCGATGGTTCTCCTACAATGAGCAGTTCTTC.

The chain carries TRBV10-1 and TRBJ2-2, with 7 nucleotides matching TRBD1. Trimming took 3 bases from V and 5 from J; bases not matched to a gene: 3. The V gene's germline CDR1 is WNHNN and CDR2 SYGVQD (reference sequence). The CDR3 length is 14 residues. CDR3 coding DNA: TGCGCCAGCAGTGAAGCAGGGGGAACCGGGGAGCTGTTTTTT. Amino acids: CASSEAGGTGELFF.

V and J are TRBV6-5 and TRBJ2-7; D gene ambiguous. This CDR3 has 14 residues. The V gene's germline CDR1 is MNHEY and CDR2 SVGAGI. Trimming took 10 bases from V and 2 from J, leaving 18 bases between them. CDR3 protein: CATHSDSDAYEQYF. The CDR3 DNA follows: TGTGCCACCCATTCAGACTCGGACGCCTACGAGCAGTACTTC.

The chain joins TRBV7-9 to TRBJ1-1; no clear D gene. Per germline, CDR1 SEHNR and CDR2 FQNEAQ (reference sequence). CDR3 length: 14 residues. The V end was cut by 8 bases, the J end by 2 bases, with 15 bases between. The CDR3 nucleotides read TGTGCCAGCTTCCACCCACGAGCCAACACTGAAGCTTTCTTT. Translation gives CASFHPRANTEAFF.

The rearrangement links TRBV28 to TRBJ2-4, with D unresolved. Trimming left V 3 bases short and J 8 bases short, with 23 bases between. The germline V gene has CDR1 MDHEN and CDR2 SYDVKM. The CDR3 is 17 amino acids. CDR3 coding DNA: TGTGCCAGCAGTTTGGGTATTACGGATATCGCCCGAGACATTCAGTACTTC. It is translated as CASSLGITDIARDIQYF.

This rearrangement joins TRBV6-1 to TRBJ2-3, with a possible D match to TRBD1 (5 bases). The CDR3 is 15 residues long. Per germline, CDR1 MNHNS and CDR2 SASEGT. V was pared by 1 base and J by 4 bases, with 12 bases between. The CDR3 reads CASSEGPLGADTQYF. The CDR3, as DNA: TGTGCCAGCAGTGAAGGACCCTTAGGGGCAGATACGCAGTATTTT.

CDR3 nucleotides: TGTGCCAGCAGGGGGAGGGGATACGATCAGCCCCAGCATTTT. It specifies CASRGRGYDQPQHF. The chain employs TRBV25-1 and TRBJ1-5; maybe TRBD1 (5 bases). Looked up from germline, CDR1 is MGHDK and CDR2 is SYGVNS. V gave up 6 bases and J gave up 5 bases, with 14 bases separating them. The CDR3 is made up of 14 amino acids.

The chain uses TRBV7-6 and TRBJ2-7, with 10 nucleotides matching TRBD1. The CDR3 is made up of 18 amino acids. V trimming: 0 bases; J trimming: 3 bases; junction bases outside the gene matches: 11. Germline V gene sequence: CDR1 SGHVS, CDR2 FNYEAQ. The chain's CDR3 is CASSLARFLTGGDYEQYF. CDR3 coding DNA: TGTGCCAGCAGCTTAGCGCGTTTCCTGACAGGGGGCGACTACGAGCAGTACTTC. The full variable domain, rest sourced from reference TRBV7-6 and TRBJ2-7, is GAGVSQSPRYKVTKRGQDVALRCDPISGHVSLYWYRQALGQGPEFLTYFNYEAQQDKSGLPNDRFSAERPEGSISTLTIQRTEQRDSAMYRCASSLARFLTGGDYEQYFGPGTRLTVT.

The chain carries TRBV29-1 and TRBJ2-7; 9 positions agree with TRBD1. Trimming removed 5 bases from V and 5 bases from J; junction bases left unmatched: 4. The CDR3 covers 12 residues. Germline CDR1 reads SQVTM; CDR2 reads ANQGSEA. The CDR3 spells CSVLWTGDEQYF. The CDR3 DNA sequence: TGCAGCGTTTTATGGACAGGGGACGAGCAGTACTTC.

This clone was seen only once. V and J are TRBV11-2 and TRBJ1-5, with D maybe TRBD1 (6 bases). Germline V gene data show CDR1 as SGHAT and CDR2 as FQNNGV. Trimming shortened V by 1 base and J by 2 bases, and 6 bases separated the two germline ends. The CDR3 covers 14 residues. The CDR3 region is CASSLAGGNQPQHF. CDR3 in DNA: TGTGCCAGCAGCTTAGCAGGGGGCAATCAGCCCCAGCATTTT.

The J gene is TRBJ2-3, the V gene TRBV25-1; no firm D call. Trimming cost V 2 bases and J 2 bases, with 8 bases left between them. This CDR3 comprises 14 residues. Germline V CDR1 and CDR2: MGHDK, SYGVNS. The CDR3 here is CASSEVSITDTQYF. DNA for the CDR3: TGTGCCAGCAGTGAAGTGTCGATCACAGATACGCAGTATTTT.

The rearrangement links TRBV28 to TRBJ2-7, with 8 bases lining up with TRBD1. J gave up 2 bases and V 5 bases, and 8 bases lay outside the gene matches. CDR1 and CDR2 from the germline V gene are MDHEN and SYDVKM. The CDR3 consists of 15 residues. The CDR3 DNA reads TGTGCCAGCAGTCTCGACAGGGGTTCGACCTACGAGCAGTACTTC. Protein sequence: CASSLDRGSTYEQYF.